A selection of T cell receptor beta chains follows, all from one sample in a study of CD4+ T cells in melanoma. Repertoires were generated with immunoSEQ multiplex PCR, while TCRdb's copy carries only in-frame clones and drops some. The sample lists about 140,000 clones, over 90% seen once, with more than 1.5% in the top ten. The receptor source for this set is a human donor with melanoma. Both conserved end residues are part of each CDR3. The D gene is left open where the match is weak. The size field is filled for only some rows; it gives once, few, many or a size class.

>TRBJ2-7|NA|13|TRBV5-1|NA
TGCGCCAGCAGCTTACAGGGAATCTACGAGCAGTACTTC
CASSLQGIYEQYF
>TRBJ1-1|NA|15|TRBV2|TRBD1
TGTGCCAGCACCCTACCGGACAGGTTGAACACTGAAGCTTTCTTT
CASTLPDRLNTEAFF
>TRBJ2-7|NA|12|TRBV11-2|NA
TGTGCCAGCAGCACCGACTCCTACGAGCAGTACTTC
CASSTDSYEQYF
>TRBJ1-6|NA|15|TRBV5-4|NA
TGTGCCAGCAGCTTGGACAGGTCGACGAATTCACCCCTCCACTTT
CASSLDRSTNSPLHF
>TRBJ2-5|NA|14|TRBV5-1|TRBD2
TGCGCCAGCAGCTTGACGGGAGGGGCGGAGACCCAGTACTTC
CASSLTGGAETQYF
>TRBJ2-5|NA|18|TRBV27|TRBD2
TGTGCCAGCAGAGGGGGCGGAGGAATAGCGGGGGACCAAGAGACCCAGTACTTC
CASRGGGGIAGDQETQYF
>TRBJ2-1|NA|15|TRBV10-3|NA
TGTGCCATCAATGATGTACCGGGACTCGGCAATGAGCAGTTCTTC
CAINDVPGLGNEQFF
>TRBJ2-5|NA|14|TRBV10-1|NA
TGCGCCAGCAGTGAGGGAGGGCCAGAGGAGACCCAGTACTTC
CASSEGGPEETQYF
>TRBJ2-5|NA|18|TRBV30|TRBD2
TGTGCCTGGAGTTTGGCCCGGACTAGCGGGGGTTCGCAAGAGACCCAGTACTTC
CAWSLARTSGGSQETQYF
>TRBJ1-1|NA|17|TRBV25-1|NA
TGTGCCAGCAGTGAATTAGGAGTCAGCGATTTGAACACTGAAGCTTTCTTT
CASSELGVSDLNTEAFF
>TRBJ1-4|NA|15|TRBV9|NA
TGTGCCAGCAGCGTCGGCCAGGGTCGTTATGAAAAACTGTTTTTT
CASSVGQGRYEKLFF
>TRBJ1-1|NA|16|TRBV5-4|TRBD1
TGTGCCAGCAGCTTGGGTTCGGGACAGGGGTACACTGAAGCTTTCTTT
CASSLGSGQGYTEAFF
>TRBJ2-7|NA|14|TRBV10-3|TRBD1
TGTGCCACGAAACGGACAGGGGACTCCTACGAGCAGTACTTC
CATKRTGDSYEQYF
>TRBJ1-5|NA|13|TRBV7-6|NA
TGTGCCAGCAGCTTAACACGGAACCAGCCCCAGCATTTT
CASSLTRNQPQHF
>TRBJ1-2|NA|13|TRBV19|TRBD1
TGTGCCAGTAGTATGGGACAGGCCTATGGCTACACCTTC
CASSMGQAYGYTF
>TRBJ1-2|NA|15|TRBV7-9|NA
TGTGCCAGCAGCCCTAGCAATGAGAGAGGGTTTGGCTACACCTTC
CASSPSNERGFGYTF
>TRBJ1-6|NA|14|TRBV19|NA
TGTGCCAGTAGACCGGACTCCTATAATTCACCCCTCCACTTT
CASRPDSYNSPLHF
>TRBJ1-1|NA|13|TRBV7-9|NA
TGTGCCAGCAGCTTGCGGGGGCGCGGTGAAGCTTTCTTT
CASSLRGRGEAFF
>TRBJ1-1|NA|13|TRBV9|NA
TGTGCCAGCAGCGTAGAACAAAACACTGAAGCTTTCTTT
CASSVEQNTEAFF
>TRBJ2-3|NA|12|TRBV7-2|NA
TGTGCCAGCAGCCGATACGCCGATACGCAGTATTTT
CASSRYADTQYF
>TRBJ2-5|NA|15|TRBV11-2|NA
TGTGCCAGCAGCTTAGTCTCGCTGGGCAAAGGGACCCAGTACTTC
CASSLVSLGKGTQYF
>TRBJ2-6|NA|17|TRBV30|NA
TGTGCCTGGAGTGACGACAGCCTTCCCTCTGGGGCCAACGTCCTGACTTTC
CAWSDDSLPSGANVLTF
>TRBJ1-1|NA|14|TRBV7-2|NA
TGTGCCAGCAGCTTAGTGGGAGAACTCTCTGAAGCTTTCTTT
CASSLVGELSEAFF
>TRBJ2-1|NA|11|TRBV2|NA
TGTGCCAGCAAGGGGAACAATGAGCAGTTCTTC
CASKGNNEQFF
>TRBJ1-1|NA|18|TRBV5-1|NA
TGCGCCAGCAGCTTGGAACCAGGAAGGGCTAACATGAACACTGAAGCTTTCTTT
CASSLEPGRANMNTEAFF
>TRBJ2-2|NA|13|TRBV7-9|NA
TGTGCCAGCAGCTTAGAGCTCACCGGGGAGCTGTTTTTT
CASSLELTGELFF
>TRBJ1-6|NA|15|TRBV18|TRBD1
TGTGCCAGCTCAGACGGACAGGGGAAGTATTCACCCCTCCACTTT
CASSDGQGKYSPLHF
>TRBJ2-7|NA|13|TRBV6-6|TRBD1
TGTGCCAGCTCCCGGGACAGGGGCAACGAGCAGTACTTC
CASSRDRGNEQYF
>TRBJ2-1|NA|14|TRBV29-1|TRBD2
TGCAGCGTTGGGGCGGGGGGCGCTTACAATGAGCAGTTCTTC
CSVGAGGAYNEQFF
>TRBJ1-6|NA|16|TRBV5-3|TRBD1
TGTGCCAGAAGCCGGACAGGGGATCGTCATAATTCACCCCTCCACTTT
CARSRTGDRHNSPLHF
>TRBJ1-6|NA|13|TRBV6-5|NA
TGTGCCAGCAGAGTAAATTATAATTCACCCCTCCACTTT
CASRVNYNSPLHF
>TRBJ2-2|few|13|TRBV10-3|NA
TGTGCCATCATGGAGGGGATTGGCGGGGAGCTGTTTTTT
CAIMEGIGGELFF
>TRBJ2-1|NA|15|TRBV7-9|TRBD2
TGTGCCAGCAGACAGAGGACTAGCGGCGACAATGAGCAGTTCTTC
CASRQRTSGDNEQFF
>TRBJ2-1|NA|13|TRBV7-2|NA
TGTGCCAGCAGCTGGCAGTCGTACAATGAGCAGTTCTTC
CASSWQSYNEQFF
>TRBJ2-3|NA|14|TRBV6-1|NA
TGTGCCAGCAGCGTAACAGGGCGTACAGATACGCAGTATTTT
CASSVTGRTDTQYF
>TRBJ1-5|NA|15|TRBV7-9|NA
TGTGCCAGCTCACGAGAGGGGGACAGCAATCAGCCCCAGCATTTT
CASSREGDSNQPQHF
>TRBJ1-4|NA|17|TRBV18|TRBD1
TGTGCCAGCTCACCTCTGACAGGGGCGGCGACTAATGAAAAACTGTTTTTT
CASSPLTGAATNEKLFF
>TRBJ1-4|once|14|TRBV7-9|NA
TGTGCCAGCACCCCATATGGGGCGAAGGAAAAACTGTTTTTT
CASTPYGAKEKLFF
>TRBJ1-6|NA|14|TRBV6-5|NA
TGTGCCAGCACCCGGCGGGGAAATAATTCACCCCTCCACTTT
CASTRRGNNSPLHF
>TRBJ2-7|NA|11|TRBV2|TRBD1
TGTGCCAGTGACAGGGTAGGCGAGCAGTACTTC
CASDRVGEQYF
>TRBJ1-4|few|15|TRBV9|NA
TGTGCCAGCAGCGTAGGGTCATACTCAAATGAAAAACTGTTTTTT
CASSVGSYSNEKLFF
>TRBJ2-3|few|16|TRBV18|NA
TGTGCCAGCTCACCAGGGCCGACGGGGTTCGCAGATACGCAGTATTTT
CASSPGPTGFADTQYF